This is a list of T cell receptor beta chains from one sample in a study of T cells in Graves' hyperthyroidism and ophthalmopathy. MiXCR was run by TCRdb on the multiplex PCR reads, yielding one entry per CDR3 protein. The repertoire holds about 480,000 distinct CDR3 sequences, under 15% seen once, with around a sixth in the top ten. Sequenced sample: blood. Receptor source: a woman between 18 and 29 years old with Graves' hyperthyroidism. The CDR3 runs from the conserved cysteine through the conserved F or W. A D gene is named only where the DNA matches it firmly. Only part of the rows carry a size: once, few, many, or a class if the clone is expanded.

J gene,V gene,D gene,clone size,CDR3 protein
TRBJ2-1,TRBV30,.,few,CAWSRTSYNEQFF
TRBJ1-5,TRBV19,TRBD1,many,CASSIDRGQDQPQHF
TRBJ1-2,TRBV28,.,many,CASSPTGGRMTGYTF
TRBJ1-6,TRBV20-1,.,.,CSARDEGFGDSPLHF
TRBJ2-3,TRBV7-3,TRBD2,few,CASSTGLAGTSTDTQYF
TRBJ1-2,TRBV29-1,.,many,CSVEKTGSGSGYTF
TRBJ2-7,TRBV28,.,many,CASSSTPTYEQYF
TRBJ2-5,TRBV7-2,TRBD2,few,CASSLATSGMRETQYF
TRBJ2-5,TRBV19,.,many,CASSIVGGGETQYF
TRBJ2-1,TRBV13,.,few,CASRSWRQLNNEQFF
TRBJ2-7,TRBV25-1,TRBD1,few,CASTKTGGLNEQYF
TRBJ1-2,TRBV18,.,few,CASSPESEPYGYTF
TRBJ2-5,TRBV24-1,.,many,CATSVGRGAIQETQYF
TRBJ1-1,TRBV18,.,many,CASSRTGTGGTEAFF
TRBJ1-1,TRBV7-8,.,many,CASYGGSEAFF
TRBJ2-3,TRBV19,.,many,CASRQGGGTDTQYF
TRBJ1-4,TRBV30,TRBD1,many,CAWGQGEYEKLFF
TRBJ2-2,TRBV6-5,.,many,CASSYPGEVGTGELFF
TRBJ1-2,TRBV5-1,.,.,CASRTGPQDGGYTF
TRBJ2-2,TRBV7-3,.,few,CASSLGPTIYTGELFF
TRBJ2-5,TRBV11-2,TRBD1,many,CASSLATGTGETQYF
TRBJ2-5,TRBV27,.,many,CASSLSDDPETQYF
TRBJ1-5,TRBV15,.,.,CATSPIGQPQHF
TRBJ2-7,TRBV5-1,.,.,CASSLELESEQYF
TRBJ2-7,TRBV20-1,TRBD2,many,CSVPTSGSLYEQYF
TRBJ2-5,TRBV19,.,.,CASSIVGGRRETQYF
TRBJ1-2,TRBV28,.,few,CASSRGDTSNYGYTF
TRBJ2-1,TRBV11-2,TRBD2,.,CASSSWTSGRALDNEQFF
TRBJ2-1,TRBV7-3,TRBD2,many,CASSLGTSRASEQFF
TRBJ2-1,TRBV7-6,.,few,CASSLEYRVYEQFF
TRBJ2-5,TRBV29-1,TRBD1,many,CSSLEGQGRQETQYF
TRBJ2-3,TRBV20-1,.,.,CSARDHRSGDTQYF
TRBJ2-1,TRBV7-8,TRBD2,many,CASSFLSGSGNEQFF
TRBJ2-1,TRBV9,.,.,CASSVYAGEYNEQFF
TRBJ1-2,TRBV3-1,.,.,CASSQRGGGGYGYTF
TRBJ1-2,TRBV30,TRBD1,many,CACLGQGALGYTF